This TCR beta chain derives from a study of identical twins. Whole-study results and caveats: Models predicted too little out-of-frame TCR alpha sharing in monozygotic twins. Memory repertoires showed no such pattern, whereas abundant cord blood beta clonotypes carried fewer insertions. The authors noted that invariant MAIT and iNKT cells could partly confound zero-insertion analyses.

This clonotype showed up just a few times. No antigen is known for it. Unique molecular identifiers were present on the cDNA, which also gained a universal primer site by template switching. TCRdb recomputed calls from the 5' RACE reads with MiXCR, one row per CDR3 protein. Among around 550,000 distinct CDR3 sequences, 13% to 15% were seen once, and the ten largest hold roughly 0.4%. This CDR3 has 12 residues. V lost 5 bases and J 9 bases, leaving 14 bases between the germline ends. Germline CDR1 and CDR2: DFQATT and SNEGSKA (reference sequence). The data were also submitted as part of a second study, on yellow fever vaccine responses in identical twins.

The rearrangement links TRBV20-1 to TRBJ2-1, with D possibly called TRBD1 or TRBD2 (5 bases each). This clonotype originated in a woman aged 18-29 years in good health. The sample taken for sequencing was CD4+ T cells sorted from blood. The CDR3 spells CSAGRDDPEQFF. The CDR3 DNA follows: TGCAGTGCTGGACGGGACGACCCTGAGCAGTTCTTC.